Sequencing of this TCR beta chain was carried out in a study of radiotherapy plus CTLA-4 blockade in lung cancer. Turning to the study itself: Among enrolled patients, under 20% responded and 31% achieved disease control. Study-level results: There was expansion of tumor-derived TCR clones in blood after radiotherapy plus ipilimumab. Strongest reported response predictors: early blood clone changes and post-radiation interferon-beta.

A word on this clone: Its antigen is not identified.

Profiling relied on immunoSEQ multiplex PCR, and the TCRdb table lists in-frame clones only, not all of them. The sample carries some 70,000 clones, 79% recorded once. Focal radiation and CTLA-4 blockade (ipilimumab) were tested in chemo-refractory metastatic non-small-cell lung cancer patients. Germline assignment: CDR1 SGHVS and CDR2 FNYEAQ. J was trimmed by 6 bases and V by 5 bases; bases with no gene match: 11. The CDR3 is made up of 15 amino acids. The TCR sequence derives from a human donor with non-small cell lung cancer who had a complete response to radiotherapy plus ipilimumab. The chain couples TRBV7-6 to TRBJ2-3; 7 nucleotides agree with TRBD1. The input for sequencing was peripheral blood, taken from a patient treated with radiotherapy plus ipilimumab. CDR3 DNA sequence: TGTGCCAGCAGCACCCGGGACAGTTCAGCGGATACGCAGTATTTT. It encodes CASSTRDSSADTQYF.